Sequencing of this TCR beta chain was carried out in a study of shared clonotypes between healthy human individuals. Points on this clone: The antigen is not known.

Germline loops: CDR1 MDHEN, CDR2 SYDVKM. With 6 bases removed from V and 2 bases from J, the gap between germline ends came to 14 bases. The CDR3 runs 14 residues. Regarding the study as a whole: Limitation of the genetic and exposure-history diversity represented came from the few donors. Compared with clonotypes that all four donors shared, non-shared clonotypes had lower generation probabilities.

CD8 cells regarded as naive lacked CD45RO, were positively chosen for CCR7, and omitted terminally differentiated effector memory CD45RA+ cells. All the donors were Caucasian adults who lived in Nashville, Tennessee. Here immunoSEQ multiplex PCR was the method, and the copy in TCRdb shows in-frame clones only, minus some. The sample yields about 2.1 million clones, 93% seen once. The gene calls are TRBV28 and TRBJ2-7; D gene unclear. This receptor was identified in a man between 18 and 35 years old in good health. Some clones in this sample may be carry-over from other donors' samples. The sequenced sample was naive CD8+ T cells from PBMCs. CDR3 region: CASRPPTKAYEQYF. The CDR3 bases are TGTGCCAGCAGACCGCCCACTAAGGCCTACGAGCAGTACTTC.